Listed below are T cell receptor beta chains from one sample, sequenced in a study of early T cells in non-severe SARS-CoV-2 infection. TCRdb used MiXCR to reprocess the 5' RACE reads, holding one entry per CDR3 protein. The data show about 64,000 distinct CDR3 sequences, with roughly 12% seen just once and about 1.3% held by the top ten. Sequenced material: whole blood, taken at baseline. These receptors were taken from an adult who was a healthcare worker with PCR-confirmed SARS-CoV-2 infection or an uninfected control (not recorded which). The CDR3 runs from the conserved cysteine through the conserved F or W. D genes are given only for firm matches. Clone size appears in some rows only: once, few, many, or a class for an expanded clone.

TRBV7-2	.	TRBJ2-7	.	TGTGCCAGCAGCTTAGTGGTGGACAGCCCCGAGCAGTACTTC	CASSLVVDSPEQYF
TRBV29-1	few	TRBJ2-1	TRBD1	TGCAGCGTCGTGACAGGGGAGTCCTACAATGAGCAGTTCTTC	CSVVTGESYNEQFF
TRBV7-2	few	TRBJ1-2	TRBD1	TGTGCCAGCAGCTTTGGAACAGGGGGCTATGGCTACACCTTC	CASSFGTGGYGYTF
TRBV28	few	TRBJ2-7	TRBD2	TGTGCCAGCAGTTTCTCTAGCGGGAGGTACGAGCAGTACTTC	CASSFSSGRYEQYF
TRBV2	.	TRBJ1-5	TRBD1	TGTGCCAGCAGCTCCGACAGGGGGAATCAGCCCCAGCATTTT	CASSSDRGNQPQHF
TRBV7-8	.	TRBJ1-4	.	TGTGCCAGCAGCTTAGTCGCGGGAGCTAATGAAAAACTGTTTTTT	CASSLVAGANEKLFF
TRBV6-2/TRBV6-3	.	TRBJ1-1	TRBD1	TGTGCCAGCACCCCCGGGGACAGGCGGAGGAACACTGAAGCTTTCTTT	CASTPGDRRRNTEAFF
TRBV11-2	.	TRBJ2-7	.	TGTGCCAGCAGCCCAATTGACAGCACAATCGACTACGAGCAGTACTTC	CASSPIDSTIDYEQYF
TRBV27	.	TRBJ2-7	.	TGTGCCAGCAGTTTTGAACTCGGCTACGAGCAGTACTTC	CASSFELGYEQYF
TRBV10-3	few	TRBJ1-1	TRBD1	TGTGCCATCAGTGCAGGGGGCGAGGACACTGAAGCTTTCTTT	CAISAGGEDTEAFF